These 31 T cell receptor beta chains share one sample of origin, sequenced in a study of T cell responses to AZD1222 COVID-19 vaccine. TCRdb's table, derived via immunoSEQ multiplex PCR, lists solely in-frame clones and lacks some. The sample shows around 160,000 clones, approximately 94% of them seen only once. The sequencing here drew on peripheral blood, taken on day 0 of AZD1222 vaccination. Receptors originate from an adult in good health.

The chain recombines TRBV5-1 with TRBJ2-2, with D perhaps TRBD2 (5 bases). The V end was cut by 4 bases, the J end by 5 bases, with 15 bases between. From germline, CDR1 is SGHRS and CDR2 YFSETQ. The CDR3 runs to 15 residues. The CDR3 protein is CASSPEWTGTGELFF. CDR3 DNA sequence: TGCGCCAGCAGCCCGGAGTGGACGGGAACCGGGGAGCTGTTTTTT.

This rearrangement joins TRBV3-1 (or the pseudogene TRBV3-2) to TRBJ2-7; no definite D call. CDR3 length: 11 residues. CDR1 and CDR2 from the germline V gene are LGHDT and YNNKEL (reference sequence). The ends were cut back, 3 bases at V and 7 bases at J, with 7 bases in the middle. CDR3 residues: CASSQGFEQYF. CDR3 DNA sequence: TGTGCCAGCAGCCAGGGGTTTGAGCAGTACTTC.

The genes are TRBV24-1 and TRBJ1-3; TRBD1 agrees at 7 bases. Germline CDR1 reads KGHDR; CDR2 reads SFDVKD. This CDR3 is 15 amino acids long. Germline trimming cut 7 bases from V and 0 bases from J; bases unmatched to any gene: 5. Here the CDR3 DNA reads TGTGCCACCAGCCGACAGGGACCCTCTGGAAACACCATATATTTT. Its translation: CATSRQGPSGNTIYF.

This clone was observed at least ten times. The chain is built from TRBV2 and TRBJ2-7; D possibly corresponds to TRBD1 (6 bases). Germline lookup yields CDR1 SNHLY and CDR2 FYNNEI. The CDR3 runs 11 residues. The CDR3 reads CAITGSYEQYF. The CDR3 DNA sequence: TGTGCTATCACAGGGAGCTACGAGCAGTACTTC.

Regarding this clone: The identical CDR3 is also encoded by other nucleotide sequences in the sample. DNA of the CDR3: TGTGCCAGTAGTGAGGCGGGAGCCTACAATGAGCAGTTCTTC. Amino acid sequence: CASSEAGAYNEQFF. J is TRBJ2-1 and V is TRBV19; 7 nucleotides agree with TRBD2. CDR1 is LNHDA and CDR2 is SQIVND in the germline V gene (reference sequence). The junction had 3 bases not matched to a gene; V was cut back by 5 bases and J by 2 bases. The CDR3 length is 14 residues.

CDR3 sequence: CASRGVLGTGLAKRGAFF. CDR3 sequence (DNA): TGTGCCAGCAGAGGGGTCCTAGGGACAGGGTTGGCGAAAAGGGGAGCTTTCTTT. The J gene is TRBJ1-1, the V gene TRBV25-1; 9 positions agree with TRBD1. V dropped 6 bases and J dropped 10; count of bases not matched to a gene: 24. Germline CDR1 is MGHDK and CDR2 is SYGVNS. The CDR3 is 18 residues long.

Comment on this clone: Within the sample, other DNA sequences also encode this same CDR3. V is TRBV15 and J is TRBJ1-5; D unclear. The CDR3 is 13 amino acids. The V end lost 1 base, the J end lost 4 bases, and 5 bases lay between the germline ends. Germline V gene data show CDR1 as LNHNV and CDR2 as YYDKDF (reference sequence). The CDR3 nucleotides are TGTGCCACCAGCAGAGGAGGGAATCAGCCCCAGCATTTT. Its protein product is CATSRGGNQPQHF. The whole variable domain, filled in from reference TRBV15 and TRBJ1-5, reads DAMVIQNPRYQVTQFGKPVTLSCSQTLNHNVMYWYQQKSSQAPKLLFHYYDKDFNNEADTPDNFQSRRPNTSFCFLDIRSPGLGDTAMYLCATSRGGNQPQHFGDGTRLSIL.

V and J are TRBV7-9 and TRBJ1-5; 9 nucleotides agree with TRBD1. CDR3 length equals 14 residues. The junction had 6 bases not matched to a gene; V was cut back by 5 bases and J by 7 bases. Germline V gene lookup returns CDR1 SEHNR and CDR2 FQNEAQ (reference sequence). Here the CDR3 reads CASSLGQGLQPQHF. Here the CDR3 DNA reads TGTGCCAGCAGCCTGGGACAGGGCTTACAGCCCCAGCATTTT.

CDR3 nucleotides: TGTGCCAGCAGTTACTCGAAGCTAGCGGGATTAAGGGAGCAGTTCTTC. Protein product: CASSYSKLAGLREQFF. This chain uses TRBV6-5 with TRBJ2-1; the match to TRBD2 covers 9 bases. Germline-derived CDR1 and CDR2 are MNHEY and SVGAGI. The J segment lost 10 bases and the V segment lost 0 bases, leaving 10 bases of the junction unmatched. The CDR3 runs 16 residues.

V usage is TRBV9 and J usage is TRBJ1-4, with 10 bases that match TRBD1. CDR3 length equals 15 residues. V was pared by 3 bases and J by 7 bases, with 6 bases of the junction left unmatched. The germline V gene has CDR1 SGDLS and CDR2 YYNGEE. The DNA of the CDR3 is TGTGCCAGCAGCGGAACAGGGACAGGGGTTGAAAAACTGTTTTTT. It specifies CASSGTGTGVEKLFF. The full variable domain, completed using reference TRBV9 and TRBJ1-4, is DSGVTQTPKHLITATGQRVTLRCSPRSGDLSVYWYQQSLDQGLQFLIQYYNGEERAKGNILERFSAQQFPDLHSELNLSSLELGDSALYFCASSGTGTGVEKLFFGSGTQLSVL.

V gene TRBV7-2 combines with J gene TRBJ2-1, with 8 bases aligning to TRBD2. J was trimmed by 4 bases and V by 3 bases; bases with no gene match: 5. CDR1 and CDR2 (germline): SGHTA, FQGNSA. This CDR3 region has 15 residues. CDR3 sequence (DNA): TGTGCCAGCAGCTTGATGGTAGCGGGATACAATGAGCAGTTCTTC. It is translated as CASSLMVAGYNEQFF.

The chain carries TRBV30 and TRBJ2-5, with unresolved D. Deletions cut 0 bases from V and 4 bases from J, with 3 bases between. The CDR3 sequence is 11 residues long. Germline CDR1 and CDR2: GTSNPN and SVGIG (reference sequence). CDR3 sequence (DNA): TGTGCCTGGAGTGTCGGAGAGACCCAGTACTTC. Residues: CAWSVGETQYF.

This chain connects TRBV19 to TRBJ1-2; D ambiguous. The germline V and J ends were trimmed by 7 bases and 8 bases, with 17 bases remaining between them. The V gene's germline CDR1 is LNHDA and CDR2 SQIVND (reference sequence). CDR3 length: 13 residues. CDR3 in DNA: TGTGCCAGTACCACTGATAGGGAAAGGGGCTACACCTTC. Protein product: CASTTDRERGYTF.

CDR3 coding DNA: TGTGCCAGTAGTGAGCAGGGATCTCGAAACACCATATATTTT. Residues: CASSEQGSRNTIYF. The J gene is TRBJ1-3, the V gene TRBV19; weak D call: TRBD1 (5 bases). In germline, CDR1 is LNHDA, CDR2 SQIVND (reference sequence). V lost 5 bases to trimming and J lost 5 bases, with 13 bases between them. This CDR3 contains 14 residues.

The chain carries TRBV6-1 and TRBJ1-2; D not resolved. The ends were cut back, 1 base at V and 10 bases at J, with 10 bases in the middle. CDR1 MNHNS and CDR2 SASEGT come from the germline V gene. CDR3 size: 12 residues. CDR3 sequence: CASSEVGPPYTF. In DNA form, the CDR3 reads TGTGCCAGCAGTGAAGTGGGCCCCCCCTACACCTTC.

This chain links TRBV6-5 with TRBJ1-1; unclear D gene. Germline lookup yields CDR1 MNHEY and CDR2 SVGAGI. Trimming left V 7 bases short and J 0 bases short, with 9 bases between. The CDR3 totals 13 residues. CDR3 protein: CASTATLNTEAFF. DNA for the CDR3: TGTGCCAGCACTGCAACGTTGAACACTGAAGCTTTCTTT.

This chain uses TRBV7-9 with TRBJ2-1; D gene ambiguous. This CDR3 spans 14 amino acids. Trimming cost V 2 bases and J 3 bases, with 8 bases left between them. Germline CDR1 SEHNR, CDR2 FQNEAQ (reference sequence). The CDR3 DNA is TGTGCCAGCAGCTTATCAGAAATCTACAATGAGCAGTTCTTC. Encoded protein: CASSLSEIYNEQFF.

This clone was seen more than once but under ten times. CDR3 in amino acids: CATSDSRARDRGRSGELFF. The CDR3 DNA is TGTGCCACCAGTGATTCACGCGCCAGGGACAGGGGAAGATCCGGGGAGCTGTTTTTT. The V and J genes are TRBV24-1 and TRBJ2-2; 10 nucleotides align to TRBD1. CDR1 and CDR2 from the germline V gene are KGHDR and SFDVKD. CDR3 size: 19 residues. J gave up 6 bases and V 2 bases, and 14 bases lay outside the gene matches.

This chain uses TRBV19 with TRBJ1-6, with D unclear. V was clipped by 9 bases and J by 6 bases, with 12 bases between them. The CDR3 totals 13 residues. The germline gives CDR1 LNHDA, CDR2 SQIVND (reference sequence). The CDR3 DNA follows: TGTGCCAGCAGAGCAGTTTCTAATTCACCCCTCCACTTT. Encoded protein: CASRAVSNSPLHF.

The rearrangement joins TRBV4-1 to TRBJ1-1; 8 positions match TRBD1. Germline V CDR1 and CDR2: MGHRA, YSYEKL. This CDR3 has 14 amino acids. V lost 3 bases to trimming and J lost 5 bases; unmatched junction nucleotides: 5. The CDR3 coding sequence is TGCGCCAGCAGCCAGCCCAGGGGGCGAACTGAAGCTTTCTTT. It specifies CASSQPRGRTEAFF.

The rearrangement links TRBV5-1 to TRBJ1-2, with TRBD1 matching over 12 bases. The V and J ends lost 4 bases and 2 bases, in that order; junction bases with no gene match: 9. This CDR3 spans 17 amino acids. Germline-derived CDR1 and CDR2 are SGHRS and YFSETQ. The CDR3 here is CASSTGTGGAWNYGYTF. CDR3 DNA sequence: TGCGCCAGCAGCACTGGGACAGGGGGCGCGTGGAACTATGGCTACACCTTC.

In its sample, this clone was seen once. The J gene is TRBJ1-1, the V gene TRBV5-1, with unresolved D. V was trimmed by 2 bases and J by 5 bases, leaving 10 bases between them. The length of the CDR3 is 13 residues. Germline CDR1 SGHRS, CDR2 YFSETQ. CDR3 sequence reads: CASSLAPRTEAFF. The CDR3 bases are TGCGCCAGCAGCTTAGCACCTCGGACTGAAGCTTTCTTT.

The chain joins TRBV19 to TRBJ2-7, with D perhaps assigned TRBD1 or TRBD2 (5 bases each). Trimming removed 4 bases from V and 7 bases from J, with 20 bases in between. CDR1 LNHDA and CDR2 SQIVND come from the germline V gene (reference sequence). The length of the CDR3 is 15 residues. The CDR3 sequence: CASSTPGTGAREQYF. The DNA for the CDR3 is TGTGCCAGTAGTACGCCCGGGACCGGGGCTCGGGAGCAGTACTTC. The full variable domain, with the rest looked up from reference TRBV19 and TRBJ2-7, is DGGITQSPKYLFRKEGQNVTLSCEQNLNHDAMYWYRQDPGQGLRLIYYSQIVNDFQKGDIAEGYSVSREKKESFPLTVTSAQKNPTAFYLCASSTPGTGAREQYFGPGTRLTVT.

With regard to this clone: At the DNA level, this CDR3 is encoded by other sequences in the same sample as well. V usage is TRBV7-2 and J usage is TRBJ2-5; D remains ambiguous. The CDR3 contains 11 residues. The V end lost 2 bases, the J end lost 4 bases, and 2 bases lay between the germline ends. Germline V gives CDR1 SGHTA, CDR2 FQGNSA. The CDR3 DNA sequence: TGTGCCAGCAGCTTATTAGAGACCCAGTACTTC. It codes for CASSLLETQYF.

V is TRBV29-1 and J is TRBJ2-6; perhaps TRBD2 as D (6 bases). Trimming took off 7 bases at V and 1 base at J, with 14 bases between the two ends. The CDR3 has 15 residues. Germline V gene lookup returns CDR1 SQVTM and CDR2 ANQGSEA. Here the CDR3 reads CSAARRESGANVLTF. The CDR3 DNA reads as TGCAGCGCCGCCCGGAGGGAATCTGGGGCCAACGTCCTGACTTTC.

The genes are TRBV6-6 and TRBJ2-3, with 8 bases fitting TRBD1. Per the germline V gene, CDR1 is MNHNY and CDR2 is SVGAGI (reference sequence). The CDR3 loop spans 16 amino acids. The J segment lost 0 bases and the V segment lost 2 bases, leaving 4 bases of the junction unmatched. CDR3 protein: CASSYTNRGSTDTQYF. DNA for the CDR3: TGTGCCAGCAGTTACACCAACAGGGGGAGCACAGATACGCAGTATTTT.

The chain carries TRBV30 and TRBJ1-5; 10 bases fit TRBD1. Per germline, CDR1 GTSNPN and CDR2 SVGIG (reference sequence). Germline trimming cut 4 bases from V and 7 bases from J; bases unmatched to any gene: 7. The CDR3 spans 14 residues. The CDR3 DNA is TGTGCCTGGAACCCGGGACAGGGGACCCAGCCCCAGCATTTT. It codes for CAWNPGQGTQPQHF.

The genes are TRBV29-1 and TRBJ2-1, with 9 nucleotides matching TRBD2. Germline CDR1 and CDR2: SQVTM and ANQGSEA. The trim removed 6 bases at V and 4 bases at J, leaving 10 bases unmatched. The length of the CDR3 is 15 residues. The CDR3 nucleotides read TGCAGCGTCTGGGCCGGGACTAGCTTTTACAATGAGCAGTTCTTC. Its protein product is CSVWAGTSFYNEQFF.

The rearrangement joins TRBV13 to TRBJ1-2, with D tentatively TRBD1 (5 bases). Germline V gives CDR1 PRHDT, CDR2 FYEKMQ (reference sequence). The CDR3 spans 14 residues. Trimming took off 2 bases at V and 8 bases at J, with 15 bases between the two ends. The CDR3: CASSLTPGFDGYTF. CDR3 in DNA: TGTGCCAGCAGCTTAACCCCAGGGTTCGACGGCTACACCTTC. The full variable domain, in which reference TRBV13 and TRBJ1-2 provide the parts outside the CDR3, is AAGVIQSPRHLIKEKRETATLKCYPIPRHDTVYWYQQGPGQDPQFLISFYEKMQSDKGSIPDRFSAQQFSDYHSELNMSSLELGDSALYFCASSLTPGFDGYTFGSGTRLTVV.

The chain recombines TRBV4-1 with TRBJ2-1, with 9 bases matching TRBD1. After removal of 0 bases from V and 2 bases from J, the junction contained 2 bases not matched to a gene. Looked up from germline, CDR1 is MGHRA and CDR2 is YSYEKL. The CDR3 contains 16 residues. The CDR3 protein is CASSQDRDRAYNEQFF. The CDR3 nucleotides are TGCGCCAGCAGCCAAGACCGGGACAGGGCCTACAATGAGCAGTTCTTC.

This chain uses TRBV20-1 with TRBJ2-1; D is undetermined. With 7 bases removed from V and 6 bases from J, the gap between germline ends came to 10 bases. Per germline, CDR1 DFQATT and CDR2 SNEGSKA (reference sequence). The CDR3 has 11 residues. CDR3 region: CSVVTVNEQFF. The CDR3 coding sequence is TGCAGTGTTGTCACGGTCAATGAGCAGTTCTTC.